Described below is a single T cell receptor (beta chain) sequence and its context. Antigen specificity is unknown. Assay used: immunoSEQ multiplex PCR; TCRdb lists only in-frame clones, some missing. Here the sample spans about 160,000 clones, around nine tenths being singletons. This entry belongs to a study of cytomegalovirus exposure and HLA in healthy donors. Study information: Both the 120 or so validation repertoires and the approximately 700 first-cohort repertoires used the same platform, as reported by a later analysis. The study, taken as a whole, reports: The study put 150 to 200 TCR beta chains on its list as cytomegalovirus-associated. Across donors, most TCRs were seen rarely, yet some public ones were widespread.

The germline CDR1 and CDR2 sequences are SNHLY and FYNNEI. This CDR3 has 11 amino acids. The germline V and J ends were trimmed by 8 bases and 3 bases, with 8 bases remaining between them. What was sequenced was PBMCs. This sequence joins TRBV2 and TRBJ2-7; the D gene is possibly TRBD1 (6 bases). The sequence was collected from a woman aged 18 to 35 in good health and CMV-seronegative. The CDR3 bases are TGTGCCAGCGAGGGGGTCTACGAGCAGTACTTC. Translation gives CASEGVYEQYF.